The 26 T cell receptor beta chains below come from one sample, sequenced in a study of blood T cell repertoires in COVID-19. Only in-frame clones appear in the TCRdb table, and some are missing; sequencing was by immunoSEQ multiplex PCR. The sample includes just over 35,000 clones, around nine tenths of them seen just once. The source material was peripheral blood. These TCRs come from a human donor in a cohort sampled during active COVID-19.

The V and J genes are TRBV27 and TRBJ2-5; D unresolved. Deletions cut 0 bases from V and 6 bases from J, with 11 bases between. The CDR3 is 14 residues long. Germline V gives CDR1 MNHEY, CDR2 SMNVEV (reference sequence). CDR3: CASSLSLWAQTQYF. The CDR3 DNA reads TGTGCCAGCAGTTTATCTCTTTGGGCGCAGACCCAGTACTTC.

This rearrangement joins TRBV7-8 to TRBJ2-5, with D perhaps TRBD1 (5 bases). The CDR3 totals 14 residues. V was cut by 5 bases and J by 1 base, with 11 bases left in between. Germline CDR1 reads SGHVS; CDR2 reads FQNEAQ. The CDR3 DNA sequence: TGTGCCAGCAGCGCTAGGGGCCCCCAAGAGACCCAGTACTTC. Translating it yields CASSARGPQETQYF.

The chain links TRBV5-1 to TRBJ1-6, with 8 bases matching TRBD1. J was trimmed by 10 bases and V by 7 bases; bases with no gene match: 7. Germline V gives CDR1 SGHRS, CDR2 YFSETQ. The CDR3 length is 13 residues. The DNA of the CDR3 is TGCGCCAGCCCGGACAGGGTGCTCTCACCCCTCCACTTT. Translation gives CASPDRVLSPLHF.

This sequence joins TRBV19 and TRBJ2-1, with TRBD1 matching 9 bases. Per germline, CDR1 LNHDA and CDR2 SQIVND (reference sequence). The CDR3 is 14 residues long. Germline trimming cut 7 bases from V and 1 base from J; bases unmatched to any gene: 2. This chain's CDR3 is CASNDRGSYNEQFF. CDR3 in DNA: TGTGCCAGTAACGACAGGGGGTCCTACAATGAGCAGTTCTTC.

This chain connects TRBV30 to TRBJ2-2; a possible D gene is TRBD2 (6 bases). Deletions cut 2 bases from V and 7 bases from J, with 17 bases between. Germline CDR1 reads GTSNPN; CDR2 reads SVGIG (reference sequence). The CDR3 length is 15 residues. CDR3 sequence reads: CAWSPGVGADGELFF. DNA of the CDR3: TGTGCCTGGAGTCCGGGGGTCGGGGCGGACGGGGAGCTGTTTTTT.

This clone was picked up one time. V and J are TRBV5-1 and TRBJ2-2; 8 nucleotides match TRBD1. Germline V gives CDR1 SGHRS, CDR2 YFSETQ. The CDR3 runs 17 residues. With V trimmed by 1 base and J by 7 bases, 12 bases remained unmatched. The CDR3 DNA sequence: TGCGCCAGCAGCTTGCTGTATGGCAGGGGGCAGATCGGGGAGCTGTTTTTT. This translates into CASSLLYGRGQIGELFF.

J is TRBJ2-1 and V is TRBV4-1; 16 nucleotides agree with TRBD2. With 1 base clipped from V and 4 bases from J, the junction kept 13 bases outside the gene matches. The CDR3 is 21 residues long. CDR1 is MGHRA and CDR2 is YSYEKL in the germline V gene. The CDR3 region has the DNA TGCGCCAGCAGCCAAGCCTTAGACGGGACTAGCGGGGGGGGTTTTTACAATGAGCAGTTCTTC. Its protein product is CASSQALDGTSGGGFYNEQFF.

The chain links TRBV13 to TRBJ1-3; tentative D call: TRBD1 (6 bases). Trimming removed 4 bases from V and 0 bases from J, with 13 bases in between. Germline values: CDR1 PRHDT, CDR2 FYEKMQ (reference sequence). The CDR3 has 16 amino acids. For the CDR3, the DNA is TGTGCCAGCAGCTCTTACCGGACAGACTCTGGAAACACCATATATTTT. Its protein is CASSSYRTDSGNTIYF.

The chain links TRBV6-5 to TRBJ2-3; D possibly corresponds to TRBD2 (5 bases). The CDR3 runs 12 residues. Trimming took off 6 bases at V and 5 bases at J, with 9 bases between the two ends. The germline V gene encodes CDR1 MNHEY and CDR2 SVGAGI. The CDR3 region is CASRTTQDTQYF. For the CDR3, the DNA is TGTGCCAGCAGGACTACCCAAGATACGCAGTATTTT.

The table lists this clone with a count of one. The chain is built from TRBV30 and TRBJ2-5, with 7 bases fitting TRBD1. The CDR3 totals 12 residues. Germline V gene data show CDR1 as GTSNPN and CDR2 as SVGIG (reference sequence). The V gene end was trimmed by 5 bases and the J gene end by 5 bases; junction bases not matched to a gene: 5. The CDR3 DNA follows: TGTGCCTGGGAGGGGGACAGTGAGACCCAGTACTTC. Protein sequence: CAWEGDSETQYF.

The chain combines TRBV7-9 with TRBJ1-1, with no clear D. The CDR3 length is 12 residues. V was shortened by 2 bases and J by 10 bases, with 11 bases between the two germline ends. The germline V gene has CDR1 SEHNR and CDR2 FQNEAQ (reference sequence). CDR3 DNA sequence: TGTGCCAGCAGCTTAACGACTAGTCGAGCTTTCTTT. Protein: CASSLTTSRAFF.

Notes on this clone: A read error may account for a junction end that differs from germline. The V call is TRBV4-1, the J call TRBJ1-2; 7 bases map to TRBD1. Per the germline V gene, CDR1 is MGHRA and CDR2 is YSYEKL. The CDR3 loop spans 16 amino acids. The chain's CDR3 is CASSQGPGDSVHGYTF. In DNA, the CDR3 is TGCGCCAGCAGTCAAGGCCCTGGGGACAGTGTCCATGGCTACACCTTC.

The chain's CDR3 is CASTQPGLAASSYNEQFF. CDR3 nucleotide sequence: TGTGCCAGTACTCAACCGGGACTAGCGGCTTCCTCCTACAATGAGCAGTTCTTC. J is TRBJ2-1 and V is TRBV19; 11 nucleotides align to TRBD2. The CDR3 is 18 amino acids. Germline loops: CDR1 LNHDA, CDR2 SQIVND (reference sequence). The V and J ends lost 7 bases and 0 bases, in that order; junction bases with no gene match: 11.

The chain has TRBV11-2 and TRBJ2-5; 8 nucleotides agree with TRBD2. J was trimmed by 4 bases and V by 5 bases; bases with no gene match: 3. This CDR3 region has 13 residues. Germline CDR1 reads SGHAT; CDR2 reads FQNNGV. CDR3 DNA sequence: TGTGCCAGCAGCCGGGGGGGCAGAGAGACCCAGTACTTC. Translated: CASSRGGRETQYF.

The rearrangement uses TRBV27 and TRBJ1-1; D gene uncertain. CDR3 size: 14 residues. Between the trimmed V and J ends, which lost 2 bases and 1 base, there was a span of 8 bases. Germline loops: CDR1 MNHEY, CDR2 SMNVEV (reference sequence). The CDR3 region is CASSLRGENTEAFF. DNA for the CDR3: TGTGCCAGCAGTTTACGGGGAGAGAACACTGAAGCTTTCTTT.

This chain joins TRBV2 and TRBJ1-2; D unclear. The V and J ends lost 3 bases and 4 bases respectively, with 9 bases between them. This CDR3 region has 13 residues. Germline V gene lookup returns CDR1 SNHLY and CDR2 FYNNEI. The CDR3 sequence: CASSDIPLYGYTF. The DNA for the CDR3 is TGTGCCAGCAGTGATATTCCCCTCTATGGCTACACCTTC.

This clone was observed a handful of times. The chain is built from TRBV27 and TRBJ1-2; D remains unclear. The germline V gene has CDR1 MNHEY and CDR2 SMNVEV (reference sequence). The CDR3 has 15 residues. V was cut by 1 base and J by 3 bases, with 12 bases left in between. The CDR3: CASSLYSRGYYGYTF. In DNA form, the CDR3 reads TGTGCCAGCAGTTTATATTCGCGTGGTTACTATGGCTACACCTTC.

This chain uses TRBV5-1 with TRBJ2-1, with TRBD2 matching 8 bases. Germline CDR1 reads SGHRS; CDR2 reads YFSETQ. V shed 3 bases and J 8 bases; nucleotides not matched to a gene: 16. This CDR3 has 17 amino acids. CDR3 amino acids: CASSSDSGVYVSDEQFF. The CDR3 DNA reads as TGCGCCAGCAGCTCTGATAGCGGGGTCTATGTGTCCGATGAGCAGTTCTTC.

The chain combines TRBV19 with TRBJ2-4, with TRBD1 matching over 10 bases. Germline V gives CDR1 LNHDA, CDR2 SQIVND (reference sequence). The CDR3 is 15 amino acids. V gave up 4 bases and J gave up 1 base; unmatched junction bases: 1. The CDR3 DNA follows: TGTGCCAGTAGTAGGGACAGGGGTGCCAAAAACATTCAGTACTTC. Translating gives CASSRDRGAKNIQYF.

The chain joins TRBV19 to TRBJ1-5; TRBD1 matches 7 bases. Germline V gene data show CDR1 as LNHDA and CDR2 as SQIVND (reference sequence). V was clipped by 6 bases and J by 6 bases; unmatched bases: 14. The CDR3 extends over 16 amino acids. The CDR3: CASSADRVIRGQPQHF. The CDR3 coding sequence is TGTGCCAGTAGCGCCGACAGGGTGATTAGAGGTCAGCCCCAGCATTTT.

The genes are TRBV27 and TRBJ2-3, with 9 bases aligning to TRBD2. Trimming removed 5 bases from V and 1 base from J; junction bases left unmatched: 13. This CDR3 has 18 amino acids. Looked up from germline, CDR1 is MNHEY and CDR2 is SMNVEV (reference sequence). As DNA, the CDR3 is TGTGCCAGCAGTCGGGGGACGGGGGCTAGCGGGGGCACAGATACGCAGTATTTT. This gives the protein CASSRGTGASGGTDTQYF.

This clone was found a few times. The rearrangement links TRBV4-1 to TRBJ1-6; D possibly corresponds to TRBD1 (5 bases). Germline V gives CDR1 MGHRA, CDR2 YSYEKL. The CDR3 spans 16 residues. Trimming took 4 bases from V and 5 from J, leaving 15 bases between them. The CDR3: CASSPPTRGHNSPLHF. CDR3 bases: TGCGCCAGCAGCCCCCCAACGCGGGGACATAATTCACCCCTCCACTTT.

The V gene is TRBV3-1 (or the pseudogene TRBV3-2), the J gene TRBJ2-1; D gene unclear. CDR1 and CDR2 from the germline V gene are LGHDT and YNNKEL (reference sequence). The CDR3 spans 14 residues. V was cut by 1 base and J by 4 bases, with 8 bases left in between. Here the CDR3 reads CASSQVPQYNEQFF. CDR3 bases: TGTGCCAGCAGCCAAGTTCCCCAATACAATGAGCAGTTCTTC.

This clone has just one count. The chain uses TRBV11-2 and TRBJ2-4; perhaps TRBD2 as D (5 bases). This CDR3 contains 18 residues. Germline CDR1 reads SGHAT; CDR2 reads FQNNGV. Trimming took 1 base from V and 0 from J, leaving 16 bases between them. DNA of the CDR3: TGTGCCAGCAGCTTAGGAGACGGAGGAACACTAGCCAAAAACATTCAGTACTTC. This codes for CASSLGDGGTLAKNIQYF.

The chain combines TRBV5-1 with TRBJ1-2; tentatively, D is TRBD1 (6 bases). Per the germline V gene, CDR1 is SGHRS and CDR2 is YFSETQ. This CDR3 contains 12 residues. The V end was cut by 0 bases, the J end by 8 bases, with 8 bases between. For the CDR3, the DNA is TGCGCCAGCAGCTTGGAACAGGGAGGCTACACCTTC. It yields the protein CASSLEQGGYTF.

The rearrangement joins TRBV21-1 to TRBJ1-4. TRBV21-1 is described as a pseudogene. The length of the CDR3 is 16 residues. In DNA, the CDR3 is TGTGCCAGCAGCAACAGAGAAAGCGCAACTAATGAAAAACTGTTTTTT. This gives the protein CASSNRESATNEKLFF.